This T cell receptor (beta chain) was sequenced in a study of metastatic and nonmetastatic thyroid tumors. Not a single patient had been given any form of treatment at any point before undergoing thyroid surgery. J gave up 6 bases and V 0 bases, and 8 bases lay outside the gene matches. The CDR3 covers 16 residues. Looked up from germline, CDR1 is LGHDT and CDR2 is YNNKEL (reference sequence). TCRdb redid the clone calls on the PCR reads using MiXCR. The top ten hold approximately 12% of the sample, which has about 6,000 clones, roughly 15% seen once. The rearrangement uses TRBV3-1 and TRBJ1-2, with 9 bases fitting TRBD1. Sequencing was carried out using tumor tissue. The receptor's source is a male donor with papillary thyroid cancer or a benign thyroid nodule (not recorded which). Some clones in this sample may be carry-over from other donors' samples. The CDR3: CASSQDPLQGADGYTF. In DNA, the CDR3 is TGTGCCAGCAGCCAAGACCCGCTACAGGGGGCAGATGGCTACACCTTC.